Shown below are 26 T cell receptor beta chains from a single sample sequenced in a study of T cell repertoires in cytomegalovirus infection. The antigens these receptors bind are not known. TCRdb processed the reads anew with MiXCR; each CDR3 protein has one entry. The sample includes 650,000 to 900,000 distinct CDR3 sequences, 32% seen only once; the top ten take around 11%. Here the sequenced sample was cultured CD8+ T cells from PBMCs, taken from culture after CMV antigen stimulation. The source is a human donor in good health (CMV status not recorded). Some clones in this sample may be carry-over from other donors' samples.

This clonotype came up many times. This chain joins TRBV7-8 and TRBJ2-3; no firm D call. V lost 0 bases and J 0 bases, leaving 10 bases between the germline ends. This CDR3 has 16 residues. Germline assignment: CDR1 SGHVS and CDR2 FQNEAQ. This CDR3 is CASSLATELSTDTQYF. CDR3 DNA sequence: TGTGCCAGCAGCTTAGCCACAGAACTTAGCACAGATACGCAGTATTTT.

Written as DNA, the CDR3 is TGTGCCAGCTCACCACAGGGGGCGGGTGAGCAGTACGTC. Protein product: CASSPQGAGEQYV. J is TRBJ2-7 and V is TRBV18; 7 bases are shared with TRBD1. V dropped 1 base and J dropped 7; count of bases not matched to a gene: 4. This CDR3 has 13 residues. CDR1 and CDR2 (germline): KGHSH, LQKENI.

The chain links TRBV13 to TRBJ1-3, with 9 nucleotides matching TRBD1. The CDR3 sequence is 15 residues long. Germline CDR1 and CDR2: PRHDT and FYEKMQ (reference sequence). V lost 4 bases to trimming and J lost 0 bases; unmatched junction nucleotides: 1. The CDR3 region is CASSWTGVSGNTIYF. CDR3 DNA sequence: TGTGCCAGCAGCTGGACAGGGGTCTCTGGAAACACCATATATTTT.

V is TRBV7-3 and J is TRBJ1-3; no clear D. Germline V gene lookup returns CDR1 SGHTA and CDR2 FQGTGA. The CDR3 length is 13 residues. Between the trimmed V and J ends, which lost 8 bases and 8 bases, there was a span of 16 bases. The DNA for the CDR3 is TGTGCCAGCCGGGGAAGGAGGAAGCACACCATATATTTT. It yields the protein CASRGRRKHTIYF.

The chain couples TRBV20-1 to TRBJ1-1, with TRBD1 matching 8 bases. The length of the CDR3 is 13 residues. CDR1 and CDR2 (germline): DFQATT, SNEGSKA (reference sequence). With V trimmed by 6 bases and J by 5 bases, 8 bases remained unmatched. This CDR3 reads CSALTGERTEAFF. The DNA of the CDR3 is TGCAGTGCCCTGACAGGGGAGAGGACTGAAGCTTTCTTT.

This clonotype was counted ten times or more. The V call is TRBV6-2 or TRBV6-3, the J call TRBJ1-1, with TRBD1 identical over 11 bases. CDR3 length: 16 residues. From germline, CDR1 is MNHEY and CDR2 SVGEGT. V was pared by 5 bases and J by 4 bases, with 9 bases of the junction left unmatched. For the CDR3, the DNA is TGTGCCAGCAGTCCCGAAGGACAGGGGGCCGGCACTGAAGCTTTCTTT. This translates into CASSPEGQGAGTEAFF.

The rearrangement links TRBV7-6 to TRBJ2-3; perhaps TRBD2 as D (5 bases). Trimming stripped 4 bases from V and 4 bases from J, with 12 bases between. This CDR3 comprises 14 residues. The germline V gene has CDR1 SGHVS and CDR2 FNYEAQ. The CDR3 reads CASSSFGVPDTQYF. CDR3 nucleotides: TGTGCCAGCAGCTCCTTCGGGGTCCCAGATACGCAGTATTTT.

This clonotype occurred many times. J is TRBJ1-2 and V is TRBV29-1; 7 positions match TRBD1. The CDR3 contains 15 residues. Germline CDR1 reads SQVTM; CDR2 reads ANQGSEA. The junction had 9 bases not matched to a gene; V was cut back by 3 bases and J by 2 bases. Written as DNA, the CDR3 is TGCAGCGTTGATAGGGCGGGACAGCTCAACTATGGCTACACCTTC. Translation: CSVDRAGQLNYGYTF.

The rearrangement uses TRBV28 and TRBJ1-6; 9 positions match TRBD1. Trimming cost V 5 bases and J 10 bases; bases outside gene matches: 6. In germline, CDR1 is MDHEN, CDR2 SYDVKM. This CDR3 region has 14 residues. CDR3 nucleotide sequence: TGTGCCAGCAGTAGGGACAGGGAAAGCTCACCCCTCCACTTT. Its protein is CASSRDRESSPLHF. The full variable domain, rest sourced from reference TRBV28 and TRBJ1-6, is DVKVTQSSRYLVKRTGEKVFLECVQDMDHENMFWYRQDPGLGLRLIYFSYDVKMKEKGDIPEGYSVSREKKERFSLILESASTNQTSMYLCASSRDRESSPLHFGNGTRLTVT.

The chain carries TRBV4-1 and TRBJ1-4, with D uncertain. This CDR3 comprises 15 residues. CDR1 MGHRA and CDR2 YSYEKL come from the germline V gene. V shed 3 bases and J shed 2 bases, with 10 bases lying between them. The CDR3 here is CASSQYRGTNEKLFF. Written as DNA, the CDR3 is TGCGCCAGCAGCCAGTACCGGGGTACTAATGAAAAACTGTTTTTT.

V is TRBV9 and J is TRBJ2-1; 9 nucleotides align to TRBD1. J gave up 3 bases and V 0 bases, and 4 bases lay outside the gene matches. Looked up from germline, CDR1 is SGDLS and CDR2 is YYNGEE. The CDR3 spans 16 residues. The CDR3: CASSVGGQGYYNEQFF. CDR3 nucleotides: TGTGCCAGCAGCGTAGGAGGACAGGGGTACTACAATGAGCAGTTCTTC.

This clonotype was seen at least ten times. The V call is TRBV7-6, the J call TRBJ1-5; D not certain. Germline V gene data show CDR1 as SGHVS and CDR2 as FNYEAQ. Trimming removed 1 base from V and 1 base from J, with 11 bases in between. This CDR3 spans 16 amino acids. The CDR3 region has the DNA TGTGCCAGCAGCTTAGAACACCCTGAGAGCAATCAGCCCCAGCATTTT. Translating it yields CASSLEHPESNQPQHF.

V usage is TRBV5-1 and J usage is TRBJ1-2, with TRBD1 identical over 12 bases. The J segment lost 8 bases and the V segment lost 3 bases, leaving 11 bases of the junction unmatched. The CDR3 runs 16 residues. In germline, CDR1 is SGHRS, CDR2 YFSETQ. The CDR3 coding sequence is TGCGCCAGCAGCTCCGGGACAGGGGGCCATACAGCCGGCTACACCTTC. Translated: CASSSGTGGHTAGYTF.

The rearrangement joins TRBV12-3 or TRBV12-4 to TRBJ2-5; 9 bases map to TRBD1. The CDR3 sequence is 17 residues long. V lost 0 bases to trimming and J lost 4 bases; unmatched junction nucleotides: 9. DNA for the CDR3: TGTGCCAGCAGTTTAGCGAAAATGGGACAGGGAAGAGAGACCCAGTACTTC. Its translation: CASSLAKMGQGRETQYF.

This chain uses TRBV27 with TRBJ2-3; TRBD2 is a possible D gene (6 bases). The germline V gene encodes CDR1 MNHEY and CDR2 SMNVEV (reference sequence). This CDR3 spans 16 amino acids. With 8 bases removed from V and 2 bases from J, the gap between germline ends came to 20 bases. CDR3 loop: CASWGRLGMSTDTQYF. CDR3 DNA sequence: TGTGCCAGCTGGGGGAGACTAGGGATGTCCACAGATACGCAGTATTTT.

The chain uses TRBV7-9 and TRBJ2-5; D is undetermined. The germline V gene encodes CDR1 SEHNR and CDR2 FQNEAQ (reference sequence). This CDR3 is built from 15 residues. V was clipped by 5 bases and J by 5 bases, with 18 bases between them. The CDR3 DNA sequence: TGTGCCAGCAGCCCAGACACTTCCCCGAGGGAGACCCAGTACTTC. Translation: CASSPDTSPRETQYF.

This clonotype came up a few times. The chain has TRBV12-3 or TRBV12-4 and TRBJ2-2; possible D gene TRBD2, 6 bases. The ends were cut back, 5 bases at V and 6 bases at J, with 16 bases in the middle. This CDR3 has 15 amino acids. CDR3 bases: TGTGCCAGCAGTCCACCGGGACTTGGGGCCGGGGAGCTGTTTTTT. It is translated as CASSPPGLGAGELFF.

The rearrangement uses TRBV28 and TRBJ1-1, with TRBD1 matching 8 bases. This CDR3 region has 14 residues. Germline V gene lookup returns CDR1 MDHEN and CDR2 SYDVKM. V shed 8 bases, J shed 5 bases, and the junction held 10 bases outside the gene matches. The CDR3 sequence: CASGSRGRGTEAFF. CDR3 DNA: TGTGCCAGCGGAAGCAGGGGGCGCGGGACTGAAGCTTTCTTT.

The rearrangement links TRBV7-8 to TRBJ2-2; TRBD1 matches at 7 bases. Germline V gene data show CDR1 as SGHVS and CDR2 as FQNEAQ. Trimming at V came to 5 bases and at J to 0 bases, leaving 15 bases not matched to a gene. The CDR3 totals 19 residues. This CDR3 reads CASSPNPGRTGPNTGELFF. CDR3 DNA: TGTGCCAGCAGCCCAAACCCTGGCCGGACAGGACCGAACACCGGGGAGCTGTTTTTT.

In its sample, this clonotype was seen a few times. As DNA, the CDR3 is TGCGCCAGCAGCCTCAGCCAGGCCGCGGGCACAGATACGCAGTATTTT. It is translated as CASSLSQAAGTDTQYF. The V and J genes are TRBV4-1 and TRBJ2-3; the D is unclear. The CDR3 sequence is 16 residues long. V lost 4 bases to trimming and J lost 1 base, with 15 bases between them. CDR1 MGHRA and CDR2 YSYEKL come from the germline V gene.

This clonotype is a singleton in its sample. The CDR3 spells CAARRSSYEQYF. CDR3 coding DNA: TGTGCCGCCCGGCGGAGCTCCTACGAGCAGTACTTC. The J gene is TRBJ2-7, the V gene TRBV10-3; D remains ambiguous. V lost 11 bases and J lost 0, with 11 bases in between. The CDR3 is 12 residues long. Germline assignment: CDR1 ENHRY and CDR2 SYGVKD.

CDR3 in DNA: TGTGCCAGCAGTTACTCTCGGGGCCGCAATCAGCCCCAGCATTTT. This codes for CASSYSRGRNQPQHF. V is TRBV6-5 and J is TRBJ1-5; D might be TRBD1 (5 bases). V was shortened by 0 bases and J by 2 bases, with 8 bases between the two germline ends. Germline lookup yields CDR1 MNHEY and CDR2 SVGAGI. The CDR3 consists of 15 residues.

This clonotype showed up just once. The chain recombines TRBV9 with TRBJ2-7; possibly TRBD2 for D (6 bases). V was trimmed by 1 base and J by 5 bases, leaving 22 bases between them. Looked up from germline, CDR1 is SGDLS and CDR2 is YYNGEE. The CDR3 contains 17 residues. The CDR3 sequence: CASSVSGRVGGRDEQYF. CDR3 in DNA: TGTGCCAGCAGCGTATCGGGAAGGGTTGGGGGGAGAGACGAGCAGTACTTC. The full variable domain, its missing parts supplied by reference TRBV9 and TRBJ2-7, is DSGVTQTPKHLITATGQRVTLRCSPRSGDLSVYWYQQSLDQGLQFLIQYYNGEERAKGNILERFSAQQFPDLHSELNLSSLELGDSALYFCASSVSGRVGGRDEQYFGPGTRLTVT.

This clonotype has at least ten counts. The rearrangement joins TRBV7-6 to TRBJ2-2, with 11 bases fitting TRBD2. The V gene end was trimmed by 6 bases and the J gene end by 0 bases; junction bases not matched to a gene: 15. CDR3 length equals 20 residues. Germline V gene sequence: CDR1 SGHVS, CDR2 FNYEAQ. The CDR3 loop is CASSPLAGGPHPTNTGELFF. For the CDR3, the DNA is TGTGCCAGCAGTCCCCTAGCGGGGGGACCTCACCCTACGAACACCGGGGAGCTGTTTTTT.

J is TRBJ2-5 and V is TRBV7-9; D is uncertain. The CDR3 runs to 15 residues. Trimming took off 3 bases at V and 1 base at J, with 12 bases between the two ends. The germline V gene encodes CDR1 SEHNR and CDR2 FQNEAQ (reference sequence). Here the CDR3 reads CASSFGELVQETQYF. In nucleotides, the CDR3 is TGTGCCAGCAGCTTTGGAGAACTCGTCCAAGAGACCCAGTACTTC.

This clonotype was observed a few times. This chain links TRBV6-5 with TRBJ1-1; 7 nucleotides align to TRBD1. Germline V gene lookup returns CDR1 MNHEY and CDR2 SVGAGI. J lost 0 bases, V lost 4 bases, and 5 bases had no gene match. The CDR3 covers 15 residues. This CDR3 reads CASSWTGVMNTEAFF. As DNA, the CDR3 is TGTGCCAGCAGTTGGACAGGAGTTATGAACACTGAAGCTTTCTTT.